These 3 T cell receptor beta chains originate from one sample sequenced in a study of technical replicates of blood from a few donors. The assay was immunoSEQ multiplex PCR, and TCRdb's table has in-frame clones only and misses some. The top ten clones hold roughly 0.36% of a sample with approximately 78,000 clones, around 90% of them seen once. Sequencing was carried out using T cells isolated from PBMCs. The receptors here all came from a human donor in good health.

The chain carries TRBV7-8 and TRBJ2-6; D possibly corresponds to TRBD1 (5 bases). Per germline, CDR1 SGHVS and CDR2 FQNEAQ. Trimming stripped 4 bases from V and 7 bases from J, with 11 bases between. CDR3 length equals 14 residues. For the CDR3, the DNA is TGTGCCAGCAGCTCCCAGGGTAGCGCCAACGTCCTGACTTTC. It translates to CASSSQGSANVLTF.

This chain joins TRBV5-4 and TRBJ2-7; tentative D call: TRBD1 (6 bases). Germline-derived CDR1 and CDR2 are SGHNT and YYREEE (reference sequence). V was trimmed by 1 base and J by 5 bases, leaving 10 bases between them. CDR3 length equals 13 residues. The CDR3, as DNA: TGTGCCAGCAGCTTGCCACAGGGTGACGAGCAGTACTTC. Protein sequence: CASSLPQGDEQYF.

The chain employs TRBV29-1 and TRBJ1-2; maybe TRBD1 (5 bases). Trimming stripped 8 bases from V and 3 bases from J, with 16 bases between. This CDR3 is 13 amino acids long. CDR1 and CDR2 from the germline V gene are SQVTM and ANQGSEA. CDR3 amino acids: CSTIGGSDYGYTF. The CDR3 region has the DNA TGCAGCACTATCGGGGGAAGCGACTATGGCTACACCTTC.